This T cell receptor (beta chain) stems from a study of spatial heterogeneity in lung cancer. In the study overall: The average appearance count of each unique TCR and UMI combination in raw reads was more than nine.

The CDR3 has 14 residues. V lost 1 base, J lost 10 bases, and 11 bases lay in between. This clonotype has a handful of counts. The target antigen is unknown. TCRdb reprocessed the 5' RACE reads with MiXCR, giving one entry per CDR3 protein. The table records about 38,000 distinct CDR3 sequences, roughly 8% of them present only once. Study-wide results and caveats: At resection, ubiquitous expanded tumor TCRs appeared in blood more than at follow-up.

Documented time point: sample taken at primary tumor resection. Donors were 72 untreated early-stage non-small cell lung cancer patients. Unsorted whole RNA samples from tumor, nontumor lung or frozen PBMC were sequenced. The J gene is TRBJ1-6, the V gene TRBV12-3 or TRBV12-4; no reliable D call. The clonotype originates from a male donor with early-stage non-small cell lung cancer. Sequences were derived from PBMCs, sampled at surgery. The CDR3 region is CASSLGSARSPLHF. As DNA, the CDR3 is TGTGCCAGCAGTTTAGGGTCAGCACGGTCACCCCTCCACTTT.